One sample yielded the 29 T cell receptor beta chains listed below, sequenced in a study of tumor and adjacent non-tumor tissue in lung cancer. No cell sorting was done before RNA was extracted from the tissue. Distant lung tissue was collected more than 3 cm away from the tumor edge. TCRbeta libraries were built with three rounds of nested PCR, modified from ARM-PCR. Each CDR3 protein is one row after TCRdb ran MiXCR on the multiplex PCR reads. The sample contains around 39,000 distinct CDR3 sequences, roughly 60% of which appear only once. The sample consisted of distant non-tumor lung tissue. Receptors were obtained from a man aged 50 to 59 with non-small cell lung cancer.

There are many counts of this clonotype. The V gene is TRBV12-3 or TRBV12-4, the J gene TRBJ2-5; no reliable D call. V was pared by 1 base and J by 0 bases, with 6 bases between. The CDR3 covers 14 residues. The CDR3 region has the DNA TGTGCCAGCAGTTTAGGGAGACACCAAGAGACCCAGTACTTC. Translated: CASSLGRHQETQYF.

This clonotype has ten or more counts. This chain uses TRBV20-1 with TRBJ2-7; weak D call: TRBD1 (6 bases). The CDR3 consists of 14 residues. V was pared by 6 bases and J by 0 bases, with 15 bases between. Looked up from germline, CDR1 is DFQATT and CDR2 is SNEGSKA (reference sequence). CDR3 bases: TGCAGTGCGCCGCGTACAGGGTCCTCCTACGAGCAGTACTTC. It encodes CSAPRTGSSYEQYF.

This sequence joins TRBV7-8 and TRBJ2-1; unclear D gene. The V gene lost 5 bases and the J gene lost 1 base, with 12 bases spanning the gap. The CDR3 is made up of 15 amino acids. Germline V CDR1 and CDR2: SGHVS, FQNEAQ. The CDR3 is CASSPRINSYNEQFF. CDR3 sequence (DNA): TGTGCCAGCAGCCCTCGGATCAATTCCTACAATGAGCAGTTCTTC. The whole variable domain, filled in from reference TRBV7-8 and TRBJ2-1, reads GAGVSQSPRYKVAKRGQDVALRCDPISGHVSLFWYQQALGQGPEFLTYFQNEAQLDKSGLPSDRFFAERPEGSVSTLKIQRTQQEDSAVYLCASSPRINSYNEQFFGPGTRLTVL.

V is TRBV30 and J is TRBJ1-1; D gene uncertain. CDR1 is GTSNPN and CDR2 is SVGIG in the germline V gene (reference sequence). The germline V and J ends were trimmed by 6 bases and 1 base, with 15 bases remaining between them. This CDR3 has 14 residues. The DNA for the CDR3 is TGTGCCTGCCGGAGCGGGTCGGGGAACACTGAAGCTTTCTTT. Residues: CACRSGSGNTEAFF.

This clonotype was seen a single time. V usage is TRBV6-5 and J usage is TRBJ2-5; unclear D gene. Germline values: CDR1 MNHEY, CDR2 SVGAGI. The V end was cut by 9 bases, the J end by 2 bases, with 10 bases between. This CDR3 has 12 amino acids. CDR3 sequence: CASQESQETQYF. The CDR3 nucleotides read TGTGCCAGTCAAGAGTCACAAGAGACCCAGTACTTC.

This clonotype was detected many times. The chain employs TRBV12-3 or TRBV12-4 and TRBJ1-5; D unclear. The CDR3 is made up of 12 amino acids. Trimming shortened V by 1 base and J by 7 bases, and 5 bases separated the two germline ends. This CDR3 is CASSLGEQPQHF. CDR3 in DNA: TGTGCCAGCAGTTTAGGGGAACAGCCCCAGCATTTT.

As regards this clonotype: A much larger clone lies a single base off, so this may be a read error. This rearrangement joins TRBV30 to TRBJ2-1; D is possibly TRBD1 (6 bases). The length of the CDR3 is 14 residues. Trimming took 3 bases from V and 2 from J, leaving 11 bases between them. Germline CDR1 GTSNPN, CDR2 SVGIG (reference sequence). CDR3 DNA sequence: TGTGCCTGGAGCACCTGGACAGCCTACAATGAGCAGTTCTTC. Translated, it gives CAWSTWTAYNEQFF. The entire variable domain, with the rest obtained from reference TRBV30 and TRBJ2-1, is as follows: SQTIHQWPATLVQPVGSPLSLECTVEGTSNPNLYWYRQAAGRGLQLLFYSVGIGQISSEVPQNLSASRPQDRQFILSSKKLLLSDSGFYLCAWSTWTAYNEQFFGPGTRLTVL.

A word on this clonotype: A much larger clone differs from this one at a single base, so this may be a read error. V usage is TRBV5-1 and J usage is TRBJ2-1; D remains unclear. Germline CDR1 and CDR2: SGHRS and YFSETQ. The CDR3 is 13 residues long. CDR3 in amino acids: CVSSFPPKDEQFF. CDR3 DNA sequence: TGCGTCAGCAGCTTCCCCCCTAAAGATGAGCAGTTCTTC.

This clonotype was recorded many times. The rearrangement uses TRBV5-6 and TRBJ1-6; no clear D. Germline V gene lookup returns CDR1 SGHDT and CDR2 YYEEEE. This CDR3 has 14 residues. V was clipped by 4 bases and J by 9 bases, with 14 bases between them. The chain's CDR3 is CASSLWERSSPLHF. CDR3 nucleotides: TGTGCCAGCAGCCTCTGGGAGCGCAGTTCACCCCTCCACTTT.

A word on this clonotype: It may be a read error: a sequence one base away is much more abundant. V gene TRBV12-3 or TRBV12-4 combines with J gene TRBJ2-3, with 15 positions matching TRBD2. The CDR3 is made up of 15 amino acids. V trimming: 8 bases; J trimming: 11 bases; junction bases outside the gene matches: 11. The CDR3 protein is CASGPRTSGGARQYF. Here the CDR3 DNA reads TGTGCCAGCGGTCCAAGGACTAGCGGGGGGGCTAGGCAGTATTTT.

This clonotype was picked up many times. The gene calls are TRBV6-1 and TRBJ1-5; D uncertain. CDR1 is MNHNS, CDR2 SASEGT, per germline. Deletions cut 6 bases from V and 0 bases from J, with 6 bases between. The CDR3 consists of 13 residues. The CDR3: CASRVDSNQPQHF. CDR3 DNA: TGTGCCAGCAGGGTAGATAGCAATCAGCCCCAGCATTTT.

There are many counts of this clonotype. The chain has TRBV4-2 and TRBJ1-1; 11 nucleotides match TRBD1. CDR3 length: 16 residues. Trimming at V came to 1 base and at J to 4 bases, leaving 5 bases not matched to a gene. Germline values: CDR1 LGHNA, CDR2 YNFKEQ. The CDR3 region is CASSQGTGTGGTEAFF. Written as DNA, the CDR3 is TGTGCCAGCAGCCAAGGTACCGGGACAGGGGGCACTGAAGCTTTCTTT.

This clonotype was observed at least ten times. The V and J genes are TRBV10-2 and TRBJ1-6; 7 positions match TRBD1. This CDR3 region has 15 residues. Germline V gives CDR1 WSHSY, CDR2 SAAADI. V lost 3 bases and J lost 6; bases outside the gene matches: 5. The CDR3 here is CASSELDRFNSPLHF. CDR3 nucleotides: TGCGCCAGCAGTGAATTGGACAGGTTTAATTCACCCCTCCACTTT.

The table lists this clonotype with many counts. This rearrangement joins TRBV30 to TRBJ2-7, with 7 bases fitting TRBD2. The CDR3 extends over 11 amino acids. The trim removed 1 base at V and 6 bases at J, leaving 0 bases unmatched. Germline CDR1 reads GTSNPN; CDR2 reads SVGIG (reference sequence). The CDR3 DNA reads as TGTGCCTGGAGTGGGACTAGCGAGCAGTACTTC. Amino acids: CAWSGTSEQYF. Full variable domain (missing parts from reference TRBV30 and TRBJ2-7): SQTIHQWPATLVQPVGSPLSLECTVEGTSNPNLYWYRQAAGRGLQLLFYSVGIGQISSEVPQNLSASRPQDRQFILSSKKLLLSDSGFYLCAWSGTSEQYFGPGTRLTVT.

This clonotype was detected ten times or more. The gene calls are TRBV12-3 or TRBV12-4 and TRBJ1-5; 7 positions agree with TRBD1. With V trimmed by 1 base and J by 7 bases, 1 base remained unmatched. CDR3 length: 13 residues. CDR3: CASSLDRGQPQHF. CDR3 nucleotides: TGTGCCAGCAGTTTAGACAGGGGCCAGCCCCAGCATTTT.

This clonotype turned up a few times. A much larger clone differs by one base, so this may be a read error. V gene TRBV6-6 combines with J gene TRBJ2-2, with a weak D call TRBD2 (6 bases). Germline V CDR1 and CDR2: MNHNY, SVGAGI (reference sequence). V was cut by 10 bases and J by 5 bases, with 17 bases left in between. There are 14 residues in the CDR3. The CDR3 region is CATSGTCVTGELFF. Written as DNA, the CDR3 is TGTGCCACCTCCGGGACTTGCGTAACCGGGGAGCTGTTTTTT.

This clonotype was counted between two and nine times. CDR3 sequence (DNA): TGTGCCAGCAGTTGGGGCGGCACCTCTGGAAACACCATATATTTT. It codes for CASSWGGTSGNTIYF. The J gene is TRBJ1-3, the V gene TRBV28; a weak D match, TRBD1 (5 bases). V lost 4 bases and J 0 bases, leaving 10 bases between the germline ends. CDR1 is MDHEN, CDR2 SYDVKM, per germline. The CDR3 loop spans 15 amino acids.

This clonotype was picked up many times. V and J are TRBV4-1 and TRBJ2-1; TRBD2 matches 9 bases. The ends lost 4 bases at V and 7 bases at J; junction bases unmatched: 14. This CDR3 comprises 17 residues. Germline CDR1 and CDR2: MGHRA and YSYEKL. The CDR3 DNA sequence: TGCGCCAGCAGCCTCCCGCCTGGCGGGAGGGCTTTGAATGAGCAGTTCTTC. Its translation is CASSLPPGGRALNEQFF.

V and J are TRBV2 and TRBJ2-7; D is unresolved. V gave up 7 bases and J gave up 4 bases, with 14 bases separating them. Germline-derived CDR1 and CDR2 are SNHLY and FYNNEI. The length of the CDR3 is 13 residues. The CDR3 DNA follows: TGTGCCAGCACCGAGGTCAGTCAGTACGAGCAGTACTTC. Protein: CASTEVSQYEQYF.

The sample holds a few counts of this clonotype. Just one base apart from a much larger clone, this may be a read error. This chain joins TRBV10-1 and TRBJ2-5, with 9 bases matching TRBD1. The CDR3 length is 14 residues. Germline CDR1 and CDR2: WNHNN and SYGVQD (reference sequence). The CDR3 coding sequence is TGCTCCAGCAGTCCCGGGACAGGGTTGGAGACCCAGTACTTC. This translates into CSSSPGTGLETQYF.

V usage is TRBV29-1 and J usage is TRBJ2-7; the match to TRBD1 covers 8 bases. CDR1 and CDR2 (germline): SQVTM, ANQGSEA. The ends lost 5 bases at V and 3 bases at J; junction bases unmatched: 6. The CDR3 consists of 13 residues. CDR3 loop: CSVTIQGDYEQYF. In DNA, the CDR3 is TGCAGCGTTACCATACAGGGGGACTACGAGCAGTACTTC.

With respect to this clonotype: This clone may be a read error of a much larger clone one base away. The chain is built from TRBV30 and TRBJ2-6; D is perhaps TRBD2 (5 bases). Between the trimmed V and J ends, which lost 1 base and 0 bases, there was a span of 10 bases. The CDR3 length is 16 residues. CDR1 is GTSNPN, CDR2 SVGIG, per germline (reference sequence). CDR3 coding DNA: TGTGCCTGGAGTGGCTCCGGGAACTCTGGGGCCAACGTCCTGACTTTC. Residues: CAWSGSGNSGANVLTF.

This clonotype came up a few times. CDR3 in amino acids: CASSFWVGVEQETQYF. CDR3 nucleotides: TGTGCCAGCAGCTTCTGGGTCGGGGTAGAACAAGAGACCCAGTACTTC. The chain links TRBV5-8 to TRBJ2-5; perhaps TRBD2 as D (5 bases). Trimming took off 2 bases at V and 2 bases at J, with 16 bases between the two ends. Germline V gene lookup returns CDR1 SGHTS and CDR2 YDEGEE. The length of the CDR3 is 16 residues.

Many counts were recorded for this clonotype. The genes are TRBV28 and TRBJ2-2; 13 bases align to TRBD2. The CDR3 sequence is 16 residues long. Looked up from germline, CDR1 is MDHEN and CDR2 is SYDVKM. The V segment lost 5 bases and the J segment 4 bases; nucleotides outside the gene matches: 4. The CDR3 DNA follows: TGTGCCAGCAGTACCCGACTAGCGGGAGGCACCGGGGAGCTGTTTTTT. Protein sequence: CASSTRLAGGTGELFF.

As regards this clonotype: An end of the junction differs from the germline gene, which may be a read error. The CDR3 DNA sequence: TGTGCCAGCAGCGTAGTAAGGGGGAGTGGAGATATGCAGTATTTT. It is translated as CASSVVRGSGDMQYF. This rearrangement joins TRBV7-8 to TRBJ2-3, with D possibly being TRBD1 (6 bases). There are 15 residues in the CDR3. Germline V lookup: CDR1 SGHVS, CDR2 FQNEAQ. The full variable domain, rest sourced from reference TRBV7-8 and TRBJ2-3, is GAGVSQSPRYKVAKRGQDVALRCDPISGHVSLFWYQQALGQGPEFLTYFQNEAQLDKSGLPSDRFFAERPEGSVSTLKIQRTQQEDSAVYLCASSVVRGSGDMQYFGPGTRLTVL.

A remark on this clonotype: No conserved phenylalanine or tryptophan is present at the end of the CDR3, so a read error is the likely explanation. The chain has TRBV29-1 and TRBJ1-5, with 7 nucleotides matching TRBD1. Per germline, CDR1 SQVTM and CDR2 ANQGSEA. The CDR3 loop spans 14 amino acids. With 6 bases clipped from V and 0 bases from J, the junction kept 5 bases outside the gene matches. CDR3 in amino acids: CSVGQAYSNQPQHY. Written as DNA, the CDR3 is TGCAGCGTCGGACAGGCGTATAGCAATCAGCCCCAGCATTAT.

Remarks on this clonotype: The junction does not match germline at one end; this may be a read error. The V gene is TRBV28, the J gene TRBJ1-6; no clear D gene. This CDR3 region has 13 residues. The germline CDR1 and CDR2 sequences are MDHEN and SYDVKM. CDR3 nucleotides: TGCGCCAGCAAAGGCTTTGATAATTCACCCCTCCACTTT. This translates into CASKGFDNSPLHF.

Note on this clonotype: One base away lies a much larger clone, so this may be a sequencing read error. The V and J genes are TRBV12-3 or TRBV12-4 and TRBJ2-3; 12 nucleotides line up with TRBD2. V gave up 7 bases and J gave up 8 bases; unmatched junction bases: 16. CDR3 size: 17 residues. CDR3 sequence (DNA): TGTGCCAGCACCCTGGAGGCCCTAGCGGGAGGGCCAAGTACGCAGTATTTT. It encodes CASTLEALAGGPSTQYF.

Comment on this clonotype: No conserved phenylalanine or tryptophan is present at the end of the CDR3, so a read error is the likely explanation. V usage is TRBV11-2 and J usage is TRBJ2-1; possibly TRBD2 for D (5 bases). From germline, CDR1 is SGHAT and CDR2 FQNNGV. CDR3 length: 16 amino acids. Trimming cost V 3 bases and J 4 bases, with 16 bases left between them. The CDR3 bases are TGTGCCAGCAGCTTTCGGTCTAGCAGGAGTTACAATGAGCAGTTCTCC. This sequence encodes CASSFRSSRSYNEQFS.